This T cell receptor (beta chain) originates from a study of shared clonotypes between healthy human individuals. Regarding the study as a whole: Generally, naive subsets (rather than memory subsets) showed larger estimated richness.

With respect to this clone: The antigen is undetermined.

CDR3 length equals 14 residues. Germline CDR1 SGHTA, CDR2 FQGNSA. V lost 1 base and J 0 bases, leaving 6 bases between the germline ends. Profiled with immunoSEQ multiplex PCR; TCRdb holds only in-frame clones, not every one. The sample consists of about 1 million clones, approximately 76% of them appearing once. This chain uses TRBV7-2 with TRBJ1-1, with no clear D. The sequencing sample was made of memory CD4+ T cells sorted from blood. Subset noted: CD45RA-negative fraction. This TCR derives from a young man in good health. This CDR3 is CASSLEVMNTEAFF. The CDR3 nucleotides read TGTGCCAGCAGCTTAGAAGTAATGAACACTGAAGCTTTCTTT.